What follows describes a single T cell receptor (beta chain). For the second PCR, which ran for roughly 7 to 11 cycles, a sample-barcoded 5' primer and a J-beta primer mix were used. Every individual sample yielded 2.5 million or more paired-end reads (each containing CDR3). TCRdb itself ran the 5' RACE reads through MiXCR, one entry per CDR3 protein. Of around 710,000 distinct CDR3 sequences listed, more than 40% were seen once; the top ten hold approximately 22%. Extraction of total RNA produced a minimum of 5.5 micrograms from each sample. This entry comes from a study of blood T cells in healthy people across ages. This clonotype originated in a woman between 55 and 75 years old in good health. Sequencing was done on a sample of blood.

The chain's CDR3 is CATSRVGVGMDEQFF. CDR3 coding DNA: TGTGCCACCTCTCGGGTCGGGGTAGGGATGGATGAGCAGTTCTTC. V usage is TRBV24-1 and J usage is TRBJ2-1; a possible D gene is TRBD2 (5 bases). V dropped 9 bases and J dropped 8 bases, with 22 bases sitting between them. Germline V gives CDR1 KGHDR, CDR2 SFDVKD. The CDR3 covers 15 residues.